These 10 T cell receptor beta chains originate from one sample sequenced in a study of shared clonotypes between healthy human individuals. Here immunoSEQ multiplex PCR was the method, and the copy in TCRdb shows in-frame clones only, minus some. The sample contains more than 1.2 million clones, about 98.5% of which appear only once. Specimen: naive CD4+ T cells sorted from blood. Indicated subset: CD45RA+ positively selected. These receptors came from a man younger than 45 in good health.

The chain has TRBV18 and TRBJ1-3; D is possibly TRBD1 (5 bases). Germline CDR1 and CDR2: KGHSH and LQKENI. Trimming left V 2 bases short and J 3 bases short, with 14 bases between. This CDR3 spans 16 amino acids. As DNA, the CDR3 is TGTGCCAGCTCACCATGGGAAAGGGGTTTTGGAAACACCATATATTTT. This gives the protein CASSPWERGFGNTIYF.

The gene calls are TRBV4-1 and TRBJ2-2; 9 nucleotides match TRBD2. This CDR3 has 16 amino acids. From germline, CDR1 is MGHRA and CDR2 YSYEKL. With 4 bases clipped from V and 4 bases from J, the junction kept 7 bases outside the gene matches. The DNA for the CDR3 is TGCGCCAGCAGCCTTAGGACGACTAGCGGCACCGGGGAGCTGTTTTTT. Residues: CASSLRTTSGTGELFF.

This sequence joins TRBV7-6 and TRBJ1-2; D ambiguous. Germline lookup yields CDR1 SGHVS and CDR2 FNYEAQ. The length of the CDR3 is 12 residues. V was clipped by 2 bases and J by 8 bases, with 9 bases between them. The CDR3 reads CASSLPGSGYTF. The CDR3 DNA follows: TGTGCCAGCAGCTTACCTGGTTCGGGCTACACCTTC.

The CDR3 nucleotides are TGTGCCAGCAGCCGGATGACGGCGGGGACTGAAGCTTTCTTT. Translated, it gives CASSRMTAGTEAFF. The rearrangement uses TRBV5-4 and TRBJ1-1, with unresolved D. This CDR3 is built from 14 residues. Trimming took off 4 bases at V and 5 bases at J, with 15 bases between the two ends. Germline CDR1 SGHNT, CDR2 YYREEE (reference sequence). Full variable domain (remainder filled in from reference TRBV5-4 and TRBJ1-1): ETGVTQSPTHLIKTRGQQVTLRCSSQSGHNTVSWYQQALGQGPQFIFQYYREEENGRGNFPPRFSGLQFPNYSSELNVNALELDDSALYLCASSRMTAGTEAFFGQGTRLTVV.

V is TRBV6-4 and J is TRBJ2-1, with a tentative D call TRBD2 (6 bases). Germline V CDR1 and CDR2: MRHNA, SNTAGT. The V gene lost 2 bases and the J gene lost 5 bases, with 13 bases spanning the gap. The CDR3 runs to 15 residues. The CDR3 spells CASSDGRLADNEQFF. The CDR3 DNA sequence: TGTGCCAGCAGTGACGGTCGTTTAGCGGACAATGAGCAGTTCTTC.

This clone was seen only once. The genes are TRBV4-3 and TRBJ2-3; 8 positions match TRBD2. Germline loops: CDR1 LGHNA, CDR2 YSLEER. V was clipped by 0 bases and J by 6 bases; unmatched bases: 5. The CDR3 consists of 15 residues. CDR3 in DNA: TGCGCCAGCAGCCAAGAAAGGGGCGGGAGGGATACGCAGTATTTT. Encoded protein: CASSQERGGRDTQYF.

The chain carries TRBV27 and TRBJ2-5; D possibly uses TRBD1 or TRBD2 (6 bases each). The V gene's germline CDR1 is MNHEY and CDR2 SMNVEV (reference sequence). The CDR3 consists of 14 residues. V lost 5 bases to trimming and J lost 5 bases, with 15 bases between them. The CDR3 region has the DNA TGTGCCAGCAGTCCAGGGGCAGGGAGGGAGACCCAGTACTTC. Protein sequence: CASSPGAGRETQYF.

J is TRBJ2-5 and V is TRBV7-3; 11 nucleotides align to TRBD2. V lost 5 bases to trimming and J lost 4 bases; unmatched junction nucleotides: 3. This CDR3 contains 14 residues. Germline assignment: CDR1 SGHTA and CDR2 FQGTGA. The CDR3 protein is CASSPGLAAETQYF. Here the CDR3 DNA reads TGTGCCAGCAGCCCGGGACTAGCGGCAGAGACCCAGTACTTC.

CDR3 in amino acids: CASSLYDRDSHEQYF. CDR3 sequence (DNA): TGTGCCAGCAGCCTGTATGACCGGGATTCCCACGAGCAGTACTTC. The chain links TRBV5-8 to TRBJ2-7, with a weak D call TRBD2 (5 bases). Trimming left V 4 bases short and J 5 bases short, with 19 bases between. Germline V gene data show CDR1 as SGHTS and CDR2 as YDEGEE. This CDR3 comprises 15 residues.

The chain's CDR3 is CATYNPTEGNTIYF. The DNA for the CDR3 is TGTGCCACCTATAACCCAACTGAGGGAAACACCATATATTTT. V is TRBV10-3 and J is TRBJ1-3; D gene ambiguous. Germline CDR1 and CDR2: ENHRY and SYGVKD. The CDR3 is 14 residues long. Trimming shortened V by 10 bases and J by 4 bases, and 17 bases separated the two germline ends.